This record looks at one T cell receptor beta chain sequence and its context. Original data processing: Reference gene primers were amplified, and this amplification served to estimate nucleated cell counts. The assay was immunoSEQ multiplex PCR, and TCRdb's table has in-frame clones only and misses some. For V, J and clone size, that table is used; D and trimming come from the DNA. The repertoire holds some 150,000 clones, 80% to 90% seen once, with approximately 15% in the top ten. Trimming took 5 bases from V and 9 from J; bases not matched to a gene: 8. The CDR3 runs 13 residues. Germline CDR1 and CDR2: GTSNPN and SVGIG (reference sequence). This sample was taken from a study of blood T cell repertoires in COVID-19.

The clonotype was recovered from a woman between 40 and 50 years old with acute or convalescent COVID-19. This chain connects TRBV30 to TRBJ2-1; 9 bases are a match to TRBD1. Sequencing was carried out using peripheral blood. The CDR3 here is CAWGGQGMSEQFF. The CDR3 region has the DNA TGTGCCTGGGGGGGACAGGGAATGAGTGAGCAGTTCTTC.